This T cell receptor beta chain was recovered during a study of CD8+ T cells in alopecia areata. Study-wide results and caveats: Any link of baseline CD8+ expansion to response, resting on one nonresponder, remains uncertain.

As to treatment: oral pan-JAK inhibitor, 5-10 mg twice daily. Individuals with alopecia areata gave both lesional scalp punch biopsies and peripheral blood for collection. cDNA serving as the sequencing template came from extracted, reverse transcribed RNA. The protocol was immunoSEQ multiplex PCR, while the TCRdb copy is restricted to in-frame clones and leaves out a portion. The table shows 140,000 to 150,000 clones, with around half occurring only once. Of note for this clone: Its specificity is unknown.

Trimming took 4 bases from V and 2 from J; bases not matched to a gene: 3. The V gene's germline CDR1 is SEHNR and CDR2 FQNEAQ (reference sequence). This CDR3 region has 14 residues. This chain connects TRBV7-9 to TRBJ2-5; 8 bases are shared with TRBD1. This specimen was CD8+ T cells sorted from blood, taken at week 4, from a patient treated with tofacitinib. The receptor was isolated from a human donor with alopecia areata. Here the CDR3 reads CASSWGDRQETQYF. In DNA form, the CDR3 reads TGTGCCAGCAGCTGGGGGGACAGGCAAGAGACCCAGTACTTC.